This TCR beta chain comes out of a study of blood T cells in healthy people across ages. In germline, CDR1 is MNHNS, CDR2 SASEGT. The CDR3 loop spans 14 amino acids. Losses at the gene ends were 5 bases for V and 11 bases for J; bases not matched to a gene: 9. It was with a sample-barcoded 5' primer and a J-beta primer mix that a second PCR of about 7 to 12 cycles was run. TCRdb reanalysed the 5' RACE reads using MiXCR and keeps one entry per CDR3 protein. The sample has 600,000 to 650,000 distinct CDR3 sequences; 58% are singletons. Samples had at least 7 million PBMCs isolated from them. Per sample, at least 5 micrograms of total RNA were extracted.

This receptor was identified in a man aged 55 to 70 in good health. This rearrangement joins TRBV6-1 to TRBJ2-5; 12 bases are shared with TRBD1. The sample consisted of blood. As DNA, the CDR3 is TGTGCCAGCAGTCCGGGACAGGGGGCTTACGGGCAGTACTTC. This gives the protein CASSPGQGAYGQYF.